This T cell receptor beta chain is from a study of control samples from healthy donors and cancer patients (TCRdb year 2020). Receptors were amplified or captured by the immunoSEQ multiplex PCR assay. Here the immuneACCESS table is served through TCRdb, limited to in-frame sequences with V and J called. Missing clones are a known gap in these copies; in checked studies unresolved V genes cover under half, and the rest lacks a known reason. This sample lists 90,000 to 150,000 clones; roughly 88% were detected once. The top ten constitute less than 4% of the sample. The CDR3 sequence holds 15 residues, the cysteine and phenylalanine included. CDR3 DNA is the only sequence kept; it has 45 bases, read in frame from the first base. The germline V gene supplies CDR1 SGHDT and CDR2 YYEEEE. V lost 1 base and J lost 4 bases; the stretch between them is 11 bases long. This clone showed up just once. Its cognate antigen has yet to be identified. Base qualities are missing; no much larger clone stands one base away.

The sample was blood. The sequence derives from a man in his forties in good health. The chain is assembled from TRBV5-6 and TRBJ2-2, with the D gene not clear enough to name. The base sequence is TGTGCCAGCAGCTTGTTTGGGATAGTCACCGGGGAGCTGTTTTTT. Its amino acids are CASSLFGIVTGELFF.